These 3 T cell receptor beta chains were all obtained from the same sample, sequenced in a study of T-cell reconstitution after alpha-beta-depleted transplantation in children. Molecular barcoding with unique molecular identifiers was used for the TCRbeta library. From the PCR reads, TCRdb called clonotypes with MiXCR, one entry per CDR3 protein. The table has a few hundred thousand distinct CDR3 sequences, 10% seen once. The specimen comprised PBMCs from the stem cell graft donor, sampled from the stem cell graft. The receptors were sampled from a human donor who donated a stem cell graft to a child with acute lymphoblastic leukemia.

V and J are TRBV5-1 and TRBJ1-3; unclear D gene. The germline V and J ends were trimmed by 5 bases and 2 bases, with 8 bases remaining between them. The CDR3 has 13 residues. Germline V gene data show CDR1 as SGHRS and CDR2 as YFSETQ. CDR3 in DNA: TGCGCCAGCAGTGGCGAGGCTGGAAACACCATATATTTT. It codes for CASSGEAGNTIYF.

CDR3 in DNA: TGCAGCGTTGAGGGAGCAGGTCGGGAGCTGTTTTTT. Amino acid sequence: CSVEGAGRELFF. The chain combines TRBV29-1 with TRBJ2-2; TRBD2 might be the D (5 bases). CDR1 and CDR2 (germline): SQVTM, ANQGSEA. V was clipped by 3 bases and J by 9 bases, with 11 bases between them. There are 12 residues in the CDR3.

The CDR3 protein is CSVEGLAGTTDTQYF. The CDR3 DNA is TGCAGCGTTGAAGGTCTAGCGGGGACCACAGATACGCAGTATTTT. The chain carries TRBV29-1 and TRBJ2-3, with TRBD2 matching over 9 bases. Germline assignment: CDR1 SQVTM and CDR2 ANQGSEA. Trimming removed 1 base from V and 2 bases from J; junction bases left unmatched: 4. The CDR3 is 15 amino acids.